This T cell receptor beta chain is drawn from a study of CD8 T cells in ankylosing spondylitis (dated by TCRdb to the late 2010s). Regarding the study in general: T cell receptor beta repertoires were profiled in healthy donors and ankylosing spondylitis patients so that disease-linked TCR variants could be found. The full study cohort was made up of about 25 ankylosing spondylitis patients and 108 healthy donors. Peripheral blood was sampled, and synovial fluid was additionally collected from ankylosing spondylitis patients. Overall study results and their limits: In peripheral blood, the disease-linked clones were found at relatively low frequencies and had a CD8+ phenotype. Significant enrichment of the disease-linked clones was reported in matched synovial fluid samples from ankylosing spondylitis patients. Some of the motif variants had been reported before in the synovial fluid and blood of reactive arthritis patients, a finding that suggests common disease-initiation mechanisms. Blood from ankylosing spondylitis patients appeared to be characterized by a TCR beta motif made up of 8 or 9 highly homologous amino acid variants.

The V and J ends are trimmed by 5 bases and 7 bases, leaving 21 bases between them. The germline V gene (reference sequence) provides CDR1 LNHDA and CDR2 SQIVND. Taken from cysteine to phenylalanine, the CDR3 has 16 residues. Only the CDR3 region is kept as DNA, spanning 48 bases read in frame from base 1. The run used an Illumina HiSeq 2500. Quantitative 5'-RACE with molecular barcodes was used to prepare TCR beta libraries. In the source study's methods: A new computational method based on a probabilistic model of VDJ rearrangement was used to identify disease-linked TCR variants. The public sequencing data were trimmed at Q25 with fastp and processed into clonotypes with MiXCR by TCRdb, which kept only in-frame beta chains. Every CDR3 protein is listed once, alongside the most common genes and DNA of its rows. It is TCRdb's table, rather than the study itself, that gives the V and J calls and clone size. For this sample the table gives about 220,000 distinct CDR3 sequences, of which roughly 6.6% were detected only once. The ten largest clones take up 14% of the sample.

This clonotype was seen a few times. The target of this receptor is not known. No much larger clone exists at a distance of one base, and base qualities are not known. This TCR was sampled from a male donor with ankylosing spondylitis. This chain is built from TRBV19 and TRBJ2-1; too little of a D gene remains to name it. Material for sequencing was blood, either unsorted or a sorted T cell fraction (not recorded which). The CDR3 here reads CASSFDGSPPLNEQFF. At the DNA level, the sequence is TGTGCCAGTAGTTTTGACGGAAGCCCCCCGTTGAATGAGCAGTTCTTC.